The T cell receptor beta chain under discussion was sequenced for a study of T cell repertoires in cytomegalovirus infection. TCRdb used MiXCR to reprocess the reads, holding one entry per CDR3 protein. This table has about 740,000 distinct CDR3 sequences, roughly a third appearing once. This clonotype was found a few times. Between the trimmed V and J ends, which lost 5 bases and 11 bases, there was a span of 13 bases. CDR3 length equals 11 residues. Per germline, CDR1 MNHEY and CDR2 SVGAGI. This chain uses TRBV6-5 with TRBJ2-7, with D perhaps matching TRBD1 (5 bases). The receptor was isolated from a human donor in good health (CMV status not recorded). Some clones in this sample may be carry-over from other donors' samples. Sequencing input: PBMCs. CDR3: CASSLGASEYF. CDR3 DNA: TGTGCCAGCAGTCTAGGGGCTTCGGAGTACTTC.